These 24 T cell receptor beta chains came from one sample sequenced in a study of blood T cell repertoires in COVID-19. Assay used: immunoSEQ multiplex PCR; TCRdb lists only in-frame clones, some missing. The data contain 160,000 or so clones, about four fifths of them seen just once; the ten biggest clones take up roughly 14%. Sequenced material: peripheral blood. The receptors come from an elderly woman with acute or convalescent COVID-19.

Only one count was recorded for this clone. The chain has TRBV27 and TRBJ1-3; D not resolved. The V and J ends lost 5 bases and 0 bases respectively, with 11 bases between them. This CDR3 comprises 15 residues. Germline values: CDR1 MNHEY, CDR2 SMNVEV (reference sequence). CDR3: CASSLRVSSGNTIYF. DNA of the CDR3: TGTGCCAGCAGTCTGAGGGTCTCCTCTGGAAACACCATATATTTT.

The chain has TRBV2 and TRBJ2-1; 9 positions agree with TRBD1. J gave up 6 bases and V 6 bases, and 12 bases lay outside the gene matches. The V gene's germline CDR1 is SNHLY and CDR2 FYNNEI. The CDR3 is made up of 16 amino acids. Here the CDR3 reads CASRASGTGWGNEQFF. CDR3 DNA: TGTGCCAGCAGGGCCTCCGGGACAGGGTGGGGCAATGAGCAGTTCTTC.

The chain is built from TRBV2 and TRBJ1-5; D unclear. This CDR3 spans 13 amino acids. V lost 6 bases, J lost 7 bases, and 13 bases lay in between. Looked up from germline, CDR1 is SNHLY and CDR2 is FYNNEI. CDR3: CASSPLGGQPQHF. For the CDR3, the DNA is TGTGCCAGCAGCCCCCTCGGAGGGCAGCCCCAGCATTTT. The full variable domain, completed using reference TRBV2 and TRBJ1-5, is EPEVTQTPSHQVTQMGQEVILRCVPISNHLYFYWYRQILGQKVEFLVSFYNNEISEKSEIFDDQFSVERPDGSNFTLKIRSTKLEDSAMYFCASSPLGGQPQHFGDGTRLSIL.

J is TRBJ1-2 and V is TRBV5-1; possibly TRBD1 for D (6 bases). Trimming removed 6 bases from V and 3 bases from J, with 18 bases in between. The CDR3 totals 15 residues. Germline V lookup: CDR1 SGHRS, CDR2 YFSETQ. This chain's CDR3 is CASNTQGGVDYGYTF. Written as DNA, the CDR3 is TGCGCCAGCAACACCCAAGGGGGGGTTGACTATGGCTACACCTTC.

The rearrangement joins TRBV7-9 to TRBJ2-2; D remains ambiguous. The CDR3 extends over 14 amino acids. Germline CDR1 is SEHNR and CDR2 is FQNEAQ (reference sequence). V was cut by 2 bases and J by 1 base, with 5 bases left in between. The CDR3 nucleotides are TGTGCCAGCAGCTTATACAGGAACACCGGGGAGCTGTTTTTT. It encodes CASSLYRNTGELFF.

The chain is built from TRBV7-9 and TRBJ2-2; 11 bases are shared with TRBD2. Germline V gene sequence: CDR1 SEHNR, CDR2 FQNEAQ (reference sequence). The CDR3 is 17 amino acids. With V trimmed by 4 bases and J by 1 base, 5 bases remained unmatched. CDR3 DNA: TGTGCCAGCAGCTCGACTGGGACTAGCGGGAACACCGGGGAGCTGTTTTTT. Protein: CASSSTGTSGNTGELFF.

This chain links TRBV10-3 with TRBJ2-3, with 8 bases that match TRBD2. The length of the CDR3 is 15 residues. The V segment lost 5 bases and the J segment 0 bases; nucleotides outside the gene matches: 4. Germline CDR1 and CDR2: ENHRY and SYGVKD. The CDR3 is CAISSIAGSTDTQYF. The CDR3 nucleotides are TGTGCCATCAGTTCCATAGCGGGGAGCACAGATACGCAGTATTTT.

V is TRBV18 and J is TRBJ2-5; D uncertain. V shed 3 bases and J shed 0 bases, with 2 bases lying between them. The CDR3 spans 12 residues. Looked up from germline, CDR1 is KGHSH and CDR2 is LQKENI. CDR3 loop: CASSPYQETQYF. DNA of the CDR3: TGTGCCAGCTCACCCTACCAAGAGACCCAGTACTTC.

The chain combines TRBV27 with TRBJ1-4, with 7 bases fitting TRBD1. J was trimmed by 8 bases and V by 4 bases; bases with no gene match: 7. The CDR3 runs 14 residues. Germline-derived CDR1 and CDR2 are MNHEY and SMNVEV (reference sequence). The CDR3 region has the DNA TGTGCCAGCAGTTCCGGGACAGCAAGAGAAAAACTGTTTTTT. Amino acids: CASSSGTAREKLFF.

The chain carries TRBV12-3 or TRBV12-4 and TRBJ1-6; the D is unclear. The CDR3 has 13 amino acids. V lost 0 bases and J lost 6, with 3 bases in between. The CDR3 sequence is CASSLASNSPLHF. In nucleotides, the CDR3 is TGTGCCAGCAGTTTAGCCAGTAATTCACCCCTCCACTTT.

Concerning this clone: At one end, the junction sequence differs from germline, possibly due to a read error. This chain joins TRBV19 and TRBJ2-3; 7 nucleotides agree with TRBD1. The CDR3 extends over 15 amino acids. The germline V gene encodes CDR1 LNHDA and CDR2 SQIVND (reference sequence). The chain's CDR3 is CASSSPSTGTETQYF. For the CDR3, the DNA is TGTGCCAGTAGTTCTCCTTCCACCGGGACAGAAACGCAGTATTTT.

The gene calls are TRBV7-2 and TRBJ2-3; D unresolved. The CDR3 covers 14 residues. V lost 4 bases and J 5 bases, leaving 13 bases between the germline ends. Per the germline V gene, CDR1 is SGHTA and CDR2 is FQGNSA. CDR3 region: CASSSPKRGDTQYF. DNA of the CDR3: TGTGCCAGCAGCTCCCCTAAACGAGGAGATACGCAGTATTTT.

The rearrangement links TRBV7-9 to TRBJ2-2, with 9 bases that match TRBD2. Germline trimming cut 7 bases from V and 3 bases from J; bases unmatched to any gene: 3. Per the germline V gene, CDR1 is SEHNR and CDR2 is FQNEAQ (reference sequence). The CDR3 is made up of 14 amino acids. The DNA of the CDR3 is TGTGCCAGCAAGACTAGCGGATACACCGGGGAGCTGTTTTTT. Its protein is CASKTSGYTGELFF. The whole variable domain, remainder taken from reference TRBV7-9 and TRBJ2-2, is DTGVSQNPRHKITKRGQNVTFRCDPISEHNRLYWYRQTLGQGPEFLTYFQNEAQLEKSRLLSDRFSAERPKGSFSTLEIQRTEQGDSAMYLCASKTSGYTGELFFGEGSRLTVL.

The CDR3 DNA reads as TGTGCCAGCAGTCCGGTGGGGACAGGGATGTACGAGCAGTACTTC. Translated, it gives CASSPVGTGMYEQYF. V gene TRBV27 combines with J gene TRBJ2-7; 9 nucleotides match TRBD1. Unmatched junction bases numbered 9, after V lost 5 bases and J lost 4 bases. Germline V CDR1 and CDR2: MNHEY, SMNVEV (reference sequence). The CDR3 loop spans 15 amino acids.

This chain joins TRBV2 and TRBJ1-6, with 7 bases aligning to TRBD1. CDR3 length: 14 residues. CDR1 is SNHLY and CDR2 is FYNNEI in the germline V gene. The V gene end was trimmed by 6 bases and the J gene end by 7 bases; junction bases not matched to a gene: 6. Written as DNA, the CDR3 is TGTGCCAGCAGCGGGACAGCGGGCAATTCACCCCTCCACTTT. Amino acid sequence: CASSGTAGNSPLHF.

This chain links TRBV5-1 with TRBJ2-5; 8 positions agree with TRBD1. With 5 bases clipped from V and 2 bases from J, the junction kept 8 bases outside the gene matches. The CDR3 is 15 amino acids. Germline V lookup: CDR1 SGHRS, CDR2 YFSETQ. In DNA form, the CDR3 reads TGCGCCAGCAGTCTACTAACAGGGGGGCAAGAGACCCAGTACTTC. It specifies CASSLLTGGQETQYF.

This clone showed up just a few times. The chain carries TRBV7-9 and TRBJ2-1; 7 bases line up with TRBD2. Germline CDR1 and CDR2: SEHNR and FQNEAQ (reference sequence). The CDR3 has 18 residues. V trimming: 0 bases; J trimming: 3 bases; junction bases outside the gene matches: 11. CDR3 bases: TGTGCCAGCAGCTTAGCGCAAAGAACTAGCGCGAACTACAATGAGCAGTTCTTC. It translates to CASSLAQRTSANYNEQFF.

J is TRBJ1-4 and V is TRBV19, with a possible D match to TRBD1 (5 bases). This CDR3 region has 15 residues. Germline values: CDR1 LNHDA, CDR2 SQIVND (reference sequence). V was cut by 6 bases and J by 5 bases, with 16 bases left in between. For the CDR3, the DNA is TGTGCCAGTAGGGGGGGAGGGGCGTCGAATGAAAAACTGTTTTTT. This translates into CASRGGGASNEKLFF.

The chain recombines TRBV18 with TRBJ1-3, with 8 bases identical to TRBD1. This CDR3 comprises 17 residues. Unmatched junction bases numbered 4, after V lost 0 bases and J lost 0 bases. CDR1 KGHSH and CDR2 LQKENI come from the germline V gene. CDR3 nucleotides: TGTGCCAGCTCACCACCGAGGACAGGGCTCTCTGGAAACACCATATATTTT. Translating gives CASSPPRTGLSGNTIYF.

This clone occurred a few times. The rearrangement joins TRBV19 to TRBJ1-4; 9 bases agree with TRBD1. CDR1 and CDR2 from the germline V gene are LNHDA and SQIVND (reference sequence). The CDR3 contains 15 residues. V trimming: 4 bases; J trimming: 5 bases; junction bases outside the gene matches: 5. In nucleotides, the CDR3 is TGTGCCAGTAGTACACCACAGGGGGCGAATGAAAAACTGTTTTTT. It encodes CASSTPQGANEKLFF.

The chain combines TRBV19 with TRBJ1-2; D is ambiguous. There are 14 residues in the CDR3. Germline CDR1 and CDR2: LNHDA and SQIVND (reference sequence). The V gene lost 2 bases and the J gene lost 8 bases, with 15 bases spanning the gap. The CDR3 region is CASSIQAEPSGYTF. The CDR3 DNA is TGTGCCAGTAGTATACAGGCTGAGCCATCCGGCTACACCTTC.

The chain links TRBV30 to TRBJ1-2, with unresolved D. V lost 0 bases and J lost 0, with 14 bases in between. CDR1 GTSNPN and CDR2 SVGIG come from the germline V gene (reference sequence). This CDR3 region has 16 residues. DNA for the CDR3: TGTGCCTGGAGTGTACGCATCAGTGGAGCTAACTATGGCTACACCTTC. As protein: CAWSVRISGANYGYTF.

The chain combines TRBV2 with TRBJ1-1, with D perhaps TRBD1 (5 bases). There are 13 residues in the CDR3. V was cut by 4 bases and J by 6 bases, with 12 bases left in between. Germline CDR1 is SNHLY and CDR2 is FYNNEI. CDR3 bases: TGTGCCAGCAGTGTGGGCAGGGTCTCTGAAGCTTTCTTT. Protein sequence: CASSVGRVSEAFF.

The chain recombines TRBV4-1 with TRBJ1-4; a possible D gene is TRBD1 (5 bases). Germline V gene lookup returns CDR1 MGHRA and CDR2 YSYEKL. The CDR3 runs 18 residues. The V and J ends lost 1 base and 7 bases respectively, with 22 bases between them. CDR3 nucleotides: TGCGCCAGCAGCCAAGTTCAGATCCCCCGGGGGAGAGGTGAAAAACTGTTTTTT. This codes for CASSQVQIPRGRGEKLFF.